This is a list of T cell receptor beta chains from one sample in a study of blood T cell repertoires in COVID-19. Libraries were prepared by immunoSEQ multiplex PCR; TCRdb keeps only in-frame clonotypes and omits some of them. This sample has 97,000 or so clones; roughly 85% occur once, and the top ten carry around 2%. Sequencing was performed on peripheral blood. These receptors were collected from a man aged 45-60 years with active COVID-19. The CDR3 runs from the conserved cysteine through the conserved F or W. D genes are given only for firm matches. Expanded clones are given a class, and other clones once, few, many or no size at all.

TGTGCCAGCAGCCGGGCCCGCTGGTCAGATTACAGGGAGAATGAAAAACTGTTTTTT	CASSRARWSDYRENEKLFF	TRBJ1-4	TRBV7-9	NA	NA
TGCAGTGCTAGTCAGGGACTAGCGCCTACAGATACGCAGTATTTT	CSASQGLAPTDTQYF	TRBJ2-3	TRBV20-1	NA	TRBD2
TGTGCCAGCAGCTTAGCAGGGGCCTACGAGCAGTACTTC	CASSLAGAYEQYF	TRBJ2-7	TRBV7-2	NA	NA
TGTGCCAGTAGGAATGTACAGGCGACTAATGAAAAACTGTTTTTT	CASRNVQATNEKLFF	TRBJ1-4	TRBV19	NA	NA
TGTGCCACCAGTGGGCCCTACACCGGGGAGCTGTTTTTT	CATSGPYTGELFF	TRBJ2-2	TRBV24-1	few	NA
TGCGCCAGCGCACCGGGACACTTGAACACTGAAGCTTTCTTT	CASAPGHLNTEAFF	TRBJ1-1	TRBV5-1	NA	NA
TGTGCCAGCAGTTACTTAGGGGGCAATCAGCCCCAGCATTTT	CASSYLGGNQPQHF	TRBJ1-5	TRBV6-5	once	NA
TGTGCCAGCAGCTTACAGGGCCCAGATACGCAGTATTTT	CASSLQGPDTQYF	TRBJ2-3	TRBV5-4	NA	NA
TGCGCCAGCAGCCCGGGGGGATCGGCCTACGAGCAGTACTTC	CASSPGGSAYEQYF	TRBJ2-7	TRBV5-1	NA	TRBD2
TGTGCCAGCAGACAGGGTCAAGAGACCCAGTACTTC	CASRQGQETQYF	TRBJ2-5	TRBV6-5	NA	NA
TGTGCCAGCAGCCGAGCGGGGGGCACAGATACGCAGTATTTT	CASSRAGGTDTQYF	TRBJ2-3	TRBV5-4	NA	TRBD2
TGTGCCACCACGAGCGGGGGGGCTTACGAGCAGTACTTC	CATTSGGAYEQYF	TRBJ2-7	TRBV10-3	NA	TRBD2
TGTGCCAGCAGGGCCGGGGAGGGTGCTGAAGCTTTCTTT	CASRAGEGAEAFF	TRBJ1-1	TRBV2	once	NA
TGTGCCAGCAGTTTAAATTACAGGGGAGGCGCCTACGAGCAGTACTTC	CASSLNYRGGAYEQYF	TRBJ2-7	TRBV27	NA	NA
TGTGCCAGCAGCGCCCTCGGACAAAACACCGGGGAGCTGTTTTTT	CASSALGQNTGELFF	TRBJ2-2	TRBV9	NA	NA
TGTGCCAGCAGCTCGCGGACTAGCGGGGGCCCCCCAGATACGCAGTATTTT	CASSSRTSGGPPDTQYF	TRBJ2-3	TRBV7-6	NA	TRBD2
TGTGCCAGCACCCCAAGCCTCACGGGGTACATTCAGTACTTC	CASTPSLTGYIQYF	TRBJ2-4	TRBV6-6	NA	NA
TGTGCCAGCAGCTTAGCGCGGGACAACTATGGCTACACCTTC	CASSLARDNYGYTF	TRBJ1-2	TRBV7-9	NA	NA
TGCGCCAGCAGCAGAACAGGGTTACGGGACACTGAAGCTTTCTTT	CASSRTGLRDTEAFF	TRBJ1-1	TRBV5-1	once	NA
TGTGCCAGCAGATGGACGGGGGGCACAGATACGCAGTATTTT	CASRWTGGTDTQYF	TRBJ2-3	TRBV27	NA	NA
TGTGCCATCAGTGATCGGGGGACTGCTAACTATGGCTACACCTTC	CAISDRGTANYGYTF	TRBJ1-2	TRBV10-3	NA	NA
TGTGCCAGCAGCATCTATCGAGCAGGGGGGCCTGGCTACACCTTC	CASSIYRAGGPGYTF	TRBJ1-2	TRBV6-5	NA	TRBD1
TGTGCCAGCAGCCAAACTAGCGGGGGGCACAATGAGCAGTTCTTC	CASSQTSGGHNEQFF	TRBJ2-1	TRBV5-4	NA	TRBD2
TGTGCCAGCAGCCCCTTTATTAGCAATCAGCCCCAGCATTTT	CASSPFISNQPQHF	TRBJ1-5	TRBV3-1/TRBV3-2	NA	NA
TGTGCCAGTAGTGCCTGGACAGGGAATCAGCCCCAGCATTTT	CASSAWTGNQPQHF	TRBJ1-5	TRBV19	NA	TRBD1
TGTGCCAGCAGCTTAGTTCGGGACAGGGTTGAAAAACTGTTTTTT	CASSLVRDRVEKLFF	TRBJ1-4	TRBV7-9	once	TRBD1
TGTGCCAGCTCACCGGGAGGGACCGGTAATGAAAAACTGTTTTTT	CASSPGGTGNEKLFF	TRBJ1-4	TRBV18	NA	NA
TGTGCCAGCAGTGAAGGAACCTGGGACAGGTTGGCTTTCTTT	CASSEGTWDRLAFF	TRBJ1-1	TRBV6-1	few	TRBD1
TGTGCCAGCAGCTCCGGGACAGGGTTTGGCTACACCTTC	CASSSGTGFGYTF	TRBJ1-2	TRBV7-3	once	TRBD1
TGTGCCAGCAGCGGAACAGGGTTCTCTGGAAACACCATATATTTT	CASSGTGFSGNTIYF	TRBJ1-3	TRBV2	NA	NA
TGTGCCAGCAGCTCTAGCGGGGGCTTCTACGAGCAGTACTTC	CASSSSGGFYEQYF	TRBJ2-7	TRBV13	NA	TRBD2
TGTGCCAGCAGTGACCCTAACGAGCAGTACTTC	CASSDPNEQYF	TRBJ2-7	TRBV6-4	NA	NA
TGCAGTGCCCGACAGGGATCCGAGCAGTACTTC	CSARQGSEQYF	TRBJ2-7	TRBV20-1	NA	TRBD1
TGCGCCAGCAATCAGGACAGGGGGGGCACCGGGGAGCTGTTTTTT	CASNQDRGGTGELFF	TRBJ2-2	TRBV5-1	NA	TRBD1
TGTGCCAGCAGCGTAGGGGCTAGCGGGGGACCACAAGAGACCCAGTACTTC	CASSVGASGGPQETQYF	TRBJ2-5	TRBV9	NA	TRBD2
TGTGCCAGCAGCCCGCGGGGGGGCAAGGAGACCCAGTACTTC	CASSPRGGKETQYF	TRBJ2-5	TRBV7-2	NA	TRBD2
TGTGCCAGCAGCTTGGGAGGGGACAACAATCAGCCCCAGCATTTT	CASSLGGDNNQPQHF	TRBJ1-5	TRBV5-4	once	NA
TGTGCCTGGAGTGTACTAGGACAGAGATTGTATGGCTACACCTTC	CAWSVLGQRLYGYTF	TRBJ1-2	TRBV30	NA	NA
TGTGCCAGCAGCTCAGGGGTGGCTAATGAAAAACTGTTTTTT	CASSSGVANEKLFF	TRBJ1-4	TRBV11-1	once	NA
TGTGCCAGCAGCACCCGGGACAGGATCTTCTACGAGCAGTACTTC	CASSTRDRIFYEQYF	TRBJ2-7	TRBV27	NA	TRBD1
TGTGCCAGCAGCCGCGGGCCTAGCGGGGAATACGAGCAGTACTTC	CASSRGPSGEYEQYF	TRBJ2-7	TRBV3-1/TRBV3-2	NA	TRBD2
TGTGCCAGCAGCGTAGGTTTAGGAGGCAGCGGGAAAGAGCAGTTCTTC	CASSVGLGGSGKEQFF	TRBJ2-1	TRBV9	NA	TRBD2
TGTGCCAGCAGCCCCGGCGGCGGGTCTTCTTACAATGAGCAGTTCTTC	CASSPGGGSSYNEQFF	TRBJ2-1	TRBV4-2	once	NA
TGTGCCAGCACACCTTATGGGGGCATGAACACTGAAGCTTTCTTT	CASTPYGGMNTEAFF	TRBJ1-1	TRBV9	NA	NA
TGCGCCAGCAGCTCCGGACAGGGTGGATTCGCAGATACGCAGTATTTT	CASSSGQGGFADTQYF	TRBJ2-3	TRBV5-1	few	TRBD1
TGTGCCAGCAGCCCGGGACAGTTTTATGGCTACACCTTC	CASSPGQFYGYTF	TRBJ1-2	TRBV3-1/TRBV3-2	few	TRBD1
TGCGCCACCCCACCGGGACAGCCTGGAAGGCGCAATCAGCCCCAGCATTTT	CATPPGQPGRRNQPQHF	TRBJ1-5	TRBV10-1	NA	TRBD1
TGTGCCAGCAGGCTTACGGGGGGCAACGAGCAGTTCTTC	CASRLTGGNEQFF	TRBJ2-1	TRBV11-2	NA	NA
TGTGCCAGCTCACCGGCTAGCATCCAAGAGACCCAGTACTTC	CASSPASIQETQYF	TRBJ2-5	TRBV18	NA	NA
TGTGCCAGCAGCTTAGGGACCATGGGGACAGGGCGATCACCCCTCCACTTT	CASSLGTMGTGRSPLHF	TRBJ1-6	TRBV7-2	NA	TRBD1
TGTGCCACCAGCAGAGGGAGCCAGCCAGGAAACACCATATATTTT	CATSRGSQPGNTIYF	TRBJ1-3	TRBV15	once	NA
TGTGCCAGCCGTGGGGCAGGGGGCGGTTGGAATCAGCCCCAGCATTTT	CASRGAGGGWNQPQHF	TRBJ1-5	TRBV27	NA	TRBD1
TGTGCCAGCAGTGCGTCGACTAGTACCGGGGAGCTGTTTTTT	CASSASTSTGELFF	TRBJ2-2	TRBV6-4	few	NA
TGCGCCAGCAGCCAGACAGGGAGGTCGAATCAGCCCCAGCATTTT	CASSQTGRSNQPQHF	TRBJ1-5	TRBV4-3	NA	TRBD1